The table lists the clone carrying this T cell receptor (beta chain) with a few counts. Antigen: not known. The data belong to a study of cytotoxic CD8 clonotypes in ibrutinib-treated CLL. Findings and caveats of the study: On treatment, the uncommon public clonotypes contracted or remained stable. Investigators sampled sustained-remission and progressing patients at differing times.

Generated by immunoSEQ multiplex PCR, the TCRdb table keeps only in-frame clones and is missing some. The repertoire holds more than 85,000 clones, more than 75% seen once, with about 32% in the top ten. Trimming cost V 0 bases and J 8 bases; bases outside gene matches: 1. CDR3 size: 12 residues. Per germline, CDR1 GTSNPN and CDR2 SVGIG (reference sequence). The sequencing used PBMCs, collected after 12 months of ibrutinib treatment. The TCR comes from a human donor with chronic lymphocytic leukemia. This chain uses TRBV30 with TRBJ2-1, with 7 nucleotides matching TRBD2. The CDR3 protein is CAWSVRGDEQFF. The CDR3 coding sequence is TGTGCCTGGAGTGTACGGGGGGATGAGCAGTTCTTC.